Below, one TCR beta chain is given with its context. The data were obtained in a study of blood T cell repertoires in COVID-19. Study-level background: The origin of the acute and convalescent COVID-19 samples was the United States, Italy and Spain. T cells, B-cell-depleted T cells, or PBMCs supplied cDNA or gDNA.

V gave up 6 bases and J gave up 6 bases, with 18 bases separating them. This CDR3 comprises 14 residues. CDR1 and CDR2 (germline): WSHSY, SAAADI. Across about two dozen US areas, participants ranged in age from roughly 18 to 89 years. The protocol was immunoSEQ multiplex PCR, while the TCRdb copy is restricted to in-frame clones and leaves out a portion. The sample includes 180,000 or so clones, around 86% of them seen just once. Sequenced material: PBMCs or T cells enriched from blood (not recorded which). This TCR derives from a man between 40 and 49 years old with acute COVID-19. The chain links TRBV10-2 to TRBJ2-7, with D possibly being TRBD2 (6 bases). As DNA, the CDR3 is TGCGCCAGCAGGACCGGGACCGGGACTTCCGAGCAGTACTTC. Its protein product is CASRTGTGTSEQYF.